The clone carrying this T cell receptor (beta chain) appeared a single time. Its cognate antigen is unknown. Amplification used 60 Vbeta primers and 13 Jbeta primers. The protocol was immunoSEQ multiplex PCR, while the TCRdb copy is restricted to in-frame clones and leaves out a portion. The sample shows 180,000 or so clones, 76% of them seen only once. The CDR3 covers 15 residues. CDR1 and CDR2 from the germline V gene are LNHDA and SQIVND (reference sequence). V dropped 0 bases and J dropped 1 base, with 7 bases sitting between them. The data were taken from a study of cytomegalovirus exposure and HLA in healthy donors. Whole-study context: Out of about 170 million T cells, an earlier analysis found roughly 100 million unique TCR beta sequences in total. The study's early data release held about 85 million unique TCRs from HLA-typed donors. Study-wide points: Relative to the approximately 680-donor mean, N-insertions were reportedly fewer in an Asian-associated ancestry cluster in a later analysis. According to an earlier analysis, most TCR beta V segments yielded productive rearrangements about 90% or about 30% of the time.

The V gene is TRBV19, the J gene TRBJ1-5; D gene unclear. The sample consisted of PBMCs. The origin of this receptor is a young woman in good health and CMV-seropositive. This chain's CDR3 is CASSIEQKSNQPQHF. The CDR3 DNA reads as TGTGCCAGTAGTATAGAACAGAAAAGCAATCAGCCCCAGCATTTT.